The T cell receptor (beta chain) under discussion was sequenced for a study of T cell changes during pregnancy in multiple sclerosis. This clone has only a few counts. Trimming took off 1 base at V and 0 bases at J, with 13 bases between the two ends. Germline assignment: CDR1 SGHDN and CDR2 FVKESK. The length of the CDR3 is 16 residues. Assay: immunoSEQ multiplex PCR; the TCRdb copy retains only in-frame clones and omits some. Among 89,000 or so clones listed, over 80% were seen once. The TCR originated in a female donor in good health, serving as a control in a pregnancy study. Some clones in this sample may be carry-over from other donors' samples. The chain links TRBV14 to TRBJ2-7, with a possible D match to TRBD2 (7 bases). This specimen was PBMCs, taken in the first trimester of pregnancy. The CDR3 protein is CASSQVAGAGSYEQYF. CDR3 DNA: TGTGCCAGCAGCCAAGTTGCGGGGGCCGGCTCCTACGAGCAGTACTTC. The full variable domain, rest sourced from reference TRBV14 and TRBJ2-7, is EAGVTQFPSHSVIEKGQTVTLRCDPISGHDNLYWYRRVMGKEIKFLLHFVKESKQDESGMPNNRFLAERTGGTYSTLKVQPAELEDSGVYFCASSQVAGAGSYEQYFGPGTRLTVT.